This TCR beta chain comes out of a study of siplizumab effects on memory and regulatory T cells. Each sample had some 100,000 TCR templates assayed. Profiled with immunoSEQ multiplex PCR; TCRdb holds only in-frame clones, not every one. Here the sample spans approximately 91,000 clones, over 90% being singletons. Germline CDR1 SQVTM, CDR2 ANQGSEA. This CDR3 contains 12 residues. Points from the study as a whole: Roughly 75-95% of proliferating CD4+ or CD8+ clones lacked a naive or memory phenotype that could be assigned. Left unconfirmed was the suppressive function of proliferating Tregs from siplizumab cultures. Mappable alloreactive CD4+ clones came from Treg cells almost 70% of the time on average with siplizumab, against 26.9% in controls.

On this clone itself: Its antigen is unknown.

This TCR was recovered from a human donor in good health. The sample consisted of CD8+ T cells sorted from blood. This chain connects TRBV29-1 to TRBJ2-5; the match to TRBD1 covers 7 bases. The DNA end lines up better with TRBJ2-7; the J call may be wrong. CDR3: CSVPGGFYEQYF. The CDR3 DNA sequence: TGCAGCGTTCCAGGGGGATTCTACGAGCAGTACTTC.